This TCR beta chain originates from a study of blood T cell repertoires in COVID-19. Study at large: The samples span acute and convalescent COVID-19 from the United States, Italy and Spain.

Produced via immunoSEQ multiplex PCR; TCRdb's table is partial and in-frame only. Of several thousand clones in the sample, about 93% were seen once. Trimming shortened V by 0 bases and J by 4 bases, and 7 bases separated the two germline ends. This CDR3 contains 13 residues. In germline, CDR1 is GTSNPN, CDR2 SVGIG (reference sequence). The rearrangement uses TRBV30 and TRBJ2-1, with a weak D call TRBD1 (5 bases). Sequencing was carried out using peripheral blood. This TCR was sampled from a human donor in a cohort sampled during active COVID-19. The CDR3 DNA sequence: TGTGCCTGGAGTGTACAGGTTTACAATGAGCAGTTCTTC. Its protein product is CAWSVQVYNEQFF.